This T cell receptor (beta chain) appears in the sequencing data of a study of CD8 T cells in ankylosing spondylitis. General study points: A TCR beta motif of under ten highly homologous variants appeared characteristic of ankylosing spondylitis blood.

One entry per CDR3 protein, called by TCRdb with MiXCR from the 5' RACE reads. The sample comprises 750,000 to 850,000 distinct CDR3 sequences, about an eighth of which are singletons, and around 0.51% rests with the top ten. Turning to this clonotype: The antigen remains undetermined.

The CDR3 runs 16 residues. The germline V gene encodes CDR1 LNHDA and CDR2 SQIVND (reference sequence). Unmatched junction bases numbered 9, after V lost 3 bases and J lost 5 bases. This rearrangement joins TRBV19 to TRBJ2-3; TRBD2 aligns across 9 bases. This TCR came from a male donor with ankylosing spondylitis. Sequencing input: blood, either unsorted or a sorted T cell fraction (not recorded which). The CDR3 is CASSILAGMEEDTQYF. Here the CDR3 DNA reads TGTGCCAGTAGTATTCTAGCGGGGATGGAGGAAGATACGCAGTATTTT.